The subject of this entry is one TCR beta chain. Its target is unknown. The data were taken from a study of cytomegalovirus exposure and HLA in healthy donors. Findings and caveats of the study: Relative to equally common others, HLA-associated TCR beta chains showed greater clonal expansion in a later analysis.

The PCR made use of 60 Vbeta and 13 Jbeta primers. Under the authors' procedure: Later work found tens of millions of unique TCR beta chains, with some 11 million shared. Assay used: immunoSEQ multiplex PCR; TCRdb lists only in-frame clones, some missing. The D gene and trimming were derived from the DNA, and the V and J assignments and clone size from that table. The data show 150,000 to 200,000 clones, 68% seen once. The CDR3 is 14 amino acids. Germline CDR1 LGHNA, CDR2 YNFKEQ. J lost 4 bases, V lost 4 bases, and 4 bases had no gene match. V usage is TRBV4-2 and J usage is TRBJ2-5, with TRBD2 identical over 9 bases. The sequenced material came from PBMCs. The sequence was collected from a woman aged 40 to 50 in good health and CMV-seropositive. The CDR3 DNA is TGTGCCAGCAGCCCTAGCGGGGAGGGAGAGACCCAGTACTTC. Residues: CASSPSGEGETQYF.